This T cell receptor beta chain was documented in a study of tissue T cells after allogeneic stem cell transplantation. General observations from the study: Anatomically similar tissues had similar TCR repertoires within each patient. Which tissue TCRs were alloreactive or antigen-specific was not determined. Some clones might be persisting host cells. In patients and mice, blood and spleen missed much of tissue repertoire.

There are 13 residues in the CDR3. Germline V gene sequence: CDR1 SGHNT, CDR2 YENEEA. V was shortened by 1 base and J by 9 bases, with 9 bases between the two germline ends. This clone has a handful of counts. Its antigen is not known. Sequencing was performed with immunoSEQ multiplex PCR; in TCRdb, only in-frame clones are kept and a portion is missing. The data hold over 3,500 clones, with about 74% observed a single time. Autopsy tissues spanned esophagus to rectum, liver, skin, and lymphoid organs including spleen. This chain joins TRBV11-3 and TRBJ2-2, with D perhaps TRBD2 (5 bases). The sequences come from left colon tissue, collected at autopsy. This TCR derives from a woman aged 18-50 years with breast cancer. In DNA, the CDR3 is TGTGCCAGCAGCTTAGCCGTAGCGCGGGAGCTGTTTTTT. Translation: CASSLAVARELFF.